The clone carrying this T cell receptor beta chain was detected once. The sample originates from a study of blood T cells in healthy people across ages. Per sample, a minimum of 7 million PBMCs were isolated. The authors ran a second PCR of roughly 6 to 11 cycles using a sample-barcoded 5' primer and a J-beta primer mix. One entry per CDR3 protein results from TCRdb running MiXCR on the 5' RACE reads. The sample has around 600,000 distinct CDR3 sequences; roughly 43% are singletons. The V gene's germline CDR1 is SNHLY and CDR2 FYNNEI. The CDR3 contains 12 residues. The genes are TRBV2 and TRBJ2-1, with D hard to call. The DNA matches TRBJ2-7 better at its end, which makes the J call doubtful. The sequenced sample consisted of blood. The clonotype originates from an older man in good health. DNA of the CDR3: TGTGCCAGCCGACTCTCCTACAATGAGCAGTACTTC. This codes for CASRLSYNEQYF.